This entry lists 10 T cell receptor beta chains sequenced from one sample in a study of T cell responses to AZD1222 COVID-19 vaccine. The data were produced by immunoSEQ multiplex PCR, yet TCRdb's version contains in-frame clones alone and is incomplete. The table lists 180,000 or so clones, about 89% of them singletons, with over 1.5% in the top ten. Sequenced here: peripheral blood, sampled 28 days after the second AZD1222 dose. The receptors here all came from an adult who received the AZD1222 COVID-19 vaccine.

V is TRBV10-2 and J is TRBJ1-5; 7 positions agree with TRBD1. CDR1 and CDR2 from the germline V gene are WSHSY and SAAADI. The V gene end was trimmed by 6 bases and the J gene end by 5 bases; junction bases not matched to a gene: 10. This CDR3 contains 15 residues. The CDR3 reads CASSLTGEGYQPQHF. The DNA for the CDR3 is TGCGCCAGCAGCCTTACAGGGGAAGGGTATCAGCCCCAGCATTTT.

V is TRBV7-9 and J is TRBJ2-2; D may match TRBD1 or TRBD2 (6 bases each). In germline, CDR1 is SEHNR, CDR2 FQNEAQ (reference sequence). The CDR3 is 16 amino acids. V dropped 3 bases and J dropped 4 bases, with 15 bases sitting between them. CDR3: CASSLSIRGGTGELFF. The CDR3 bases are TGTGCCAGCAGCTTGTCGATCAGGGGAGGCACCGGGGAGCTGTTTTTT.

The chain joins TRBV5-8 to TRBJ2-7; a weak D match, TRBD2 (6 bases). The CDR3 loop spans 15 amino acids. Trimming removed 1 base at V and 0 bases at J, with 11 bases between. Germline values: CDR1 SGHTS, CDR2 YDEGEE. The CDR3 sequence is CASSLSGVSSYEQYF. DNA for the CDR3: TGTGCCAGCAGCTTGTCGGGGGTCAGCTCCTACGAGCAGTACTTC.

This chain connects TRBV27 to TRBJ2-2; D is undetermined. Germline assignment: CDR1 MNHEY and CDR2 SMNVEV (reference sequence). V was pared by 7 bases and J by 1 base, with 16 bases between. The CDR3 has 16 amino acids. Written as DNA, the CDR3 is TGTGCCAGCAATGATCGGTGGTTGGGGAACACCGGGGAGCTGTTTTTT. It yields the protein CASNDRWLGNTGELFF.

This chain connects TRBV7-8 to TRBJ2-1; 15 nucleotides align to TRBD2. This CDR3 contains 15 residues. Looked up from germline, CDR1 is SGHVS and CDR2 is FQNEAQ. V lost 5 bases to trimming and J lost 8 bases; unmatched junction nucleotides: 4. The CDR3 spells CASSLGLAGGHEQFF. In nucleotides, the CDR3 is TGTGCCAGCAGCCTGGGACTAGCGGGAGGTCATGAGCAGTTCTTC.

The V and J genes are TRBV19 and TRBJ1-4; no clear D gene. With 6 bases removed from V and 6 bases from J, the gap between germline ends came to 20 bases. The CDR3 loop spans 16 amino acids. From germline, CDR1 is LNHDA and CDR2 SQIVND (reference sequence). The CDR3 DNA reads TGTGCCAGTAGCGAGGGTTATAGAGACAACGATGAAAAACTGTTTTTT. This translates into CASSEGYRDNDEKLFF.

This clone appeared a few times. The chain couples TRBV3-1 (or the pseudogene TRBV3-2) to TRBJ2-1, with D possibly being TRBD1 (6 bases). V was pared by 0 bases and J by 4 bases, with 10 bases between. Germline V gives CDR1 LGHDT, CDR2 YNNKEL (reference sequence). This CDR3 spans 15 amino acids. CDR3 in DNA: TGTGCCAGCAGCCAAGACGGGACACTATACAATGAGCAGTTCTTC. Its protein product is CASSQDGTLYNEQFF.

The gene calls are TRBV6-1 and TRBJ1-5; possibly TRBD1 for D (6 bases). Deletions cut 1 base from V and 9 bases from J, with 16 bases between. Germline CDR1 and CDR2: MNHNS and SASEGT. This CDR3 is 15 amino acids long. CDR3 DNA: TGTGCCAGCAGTGAAGGGTACAGGGACATCAGGCCCCAGCATTTT. Residues: CASSEGYRDIRPQHF.

The V gene is TRBV11-3, the J gene TRBJ2-2; the D gene could be TRBD1 or TRBD2 (6 bases each). The CDR3 loop spans 13 amino acids. Germline CDR1 reads SGHNT; CDR2 reads YENEEA. V was cut by 5 bases and J by 6 bases, with 10 bases left in between. CDR3 sequence reads: CASSGGGPGELFF. CDR3 bases: TGTGCCAGCAGCGGTGGGGGGCCCGGGGAGCTGTTTTTT.

This rearrangement joins TRBV13 to TRBJ2-5; TRBD2 matches at 9 bases. This CDR3 region has 15 residues. Per germline, CDR1 PRHDT and CDR2 FYEKMQ (reference sequence). Germline trimming cut 5 bases from V and 5 bases from J; bases unmatched to any gene: 9. CDR3 residues: CASSDEGGRAETQYF. The CDR3 coding sequence is TGTGCCAGCAGCGATGAAGGCGGGAGGGCCGAGACCCAGTACTTC.